These T cell receptor beta chains were read from a single sample in a study of blood T cell repertoires in COVID-19. The method was immunoSEQ multiplex PCR; TCRdb's version includes in-frame clones alone and lacks a portion of them. The table lists about 260,000 clones, 70% to 90% of them singletons. The sequenced material came from PBMCs or T cells enriched from blood (not recorded which). The origin of the receptors is a woman in her twenties or thirties with acute COVID-19. Both conserved end residues are part of each CDR3. A D gene is named only where the DNA matches it firmly. Expanded clones are given a class, and other clones once, few, many or no size at all.

v_call	d_call	j_call	clone_size	cdr3_aa	cdr3_nt
TRBV10-3	NA	TRBJ1-2	NA	CAISLGQRWDYGYTF	TGTGCCATCAGTTTAGGACAGCGTTGGGACTATGGCTACACCTTC
TRBV7-6	NA	TRBJ2-7	NA	CASSLSGTYEQYF	TGTGCCAGCAGCTTGAGCGGTACCTACGAGCAGTACTTC
TRBV11-2	NA	TRBJ2-5	NA	CASSLDLRMQETQYF	TGTGCCAGCAGCTTAGATCTGCGGATGCAAGAGACCCAGTACTTC
TRBV19	TRBD1	TRBJ2-1	NA	CASRTPGQGFYEQFF	TGTGCCAGTAGGACTCCGGGACAGGGGTTTTATGAGCAGTTCTTC
TRBV3-1/TRBV3-2	NA	TRBJ2-1	once	CASSPGLFVNEQFF	TGTGCCAGCAGCCCGGGACTTTTTGTCAATGAGCAGTTCTTC
TRBV4-1	TRBD2	TRBJ2-1	NA	CASKGLAGGSDEQFF	TGCGCCAGCAAAGGGCTAGCGGGAGGTAGCGATGAGCAGTTCTTC
TRBV15	NA	TRBJ2-1	NA	CATSRGRESYNEQFF	TGTGCCACCAGCAGAGGACGGGAATCCTACAATGAGCAGTTCTTC
TRBV28	TRBD1	TRBJ2-1	few	CASSSTGTGSYNEQFF	TGTGCCAGCAGTTCAACCGGGACAGGGTCCTACAATGAGCAGTTCTTC
TRBV4-1	NA	TRBJ2-5	NA	CASSQAGGVRYF	TGCGCCAGCAGCCAAGCGGGGGGCGTTCGGTACTTC
TRBV7-9	TRBD2	TRBJ2-1	few	CASSLDSAGVGSEQFF	TGTGCCAGCAGCTTAGATTCTGCGGGAGTAGGAAGTGAGCAGTTCTTC
TRBV19	NA	TRBJ2-3	NA	CASSYSGGAGDTQYF	TGTGCCAGTAGTTATAGTGGCGGGGCTGGAGATACGCAGTATTTT
TRBV6-5	TRBD1	TRBJ1-2	NA	CASSYRYEGGENGYTF	TGTGCCAGCAGTTACCGTTATGAAGGGGGCGAAAATGGCTACACCTTC
TRBV5-4	TRBD2	TRBJ2-2	NA	CASSAAGGPVGELFF	TGTGCCAGCAGCGCGGCGGGAGGGCCGGTCGGGGAGCTGTTTTTT
TRBV3-1/TRBV3-2	TRBD2	TRBJ2-2	NA	CAATMGGRAPGELFF	TGTGCCGCTACAATGGGAGGGAGGGCCCCCGGGGAGCTGTTTTTT
TRBV29-1	NA	TRBJ2-1	NA	CSVEDRGSYNEQFF	TGCAGCGTTGAAGACAGGGGCTCCTACAATGAGCAGTTCTTC
TRBV5-6	NA	TRBJ1-6	NA	CASRSGSLVNSPLHF	TGTGCCAGCAGAAGCGGGAGTCTCGTGAATTCACCCCTCCACTTT
TRBV16	TRBD1	TRBJ1-4	NA	CASSQSGTGDGKLFF	TGTGCCAGCAGCCAATCGGGGACAGGGGATGGAAAACTGTTTTTT
TRBV3-1/TRBV3-2	NA	TRBJ2-7	few	CASSQDGQGTYEQYF	TGTGCCAGCAGCCAAGATGGGCAGGGAACCTACGAGCAGTACTTC
TRBV29-1	TRBD1	TRBJ1-1	NA	CSAGQGEAFF	TGCAGCGCCGGACAGGGTGAAGCTTTCTTT
TRBV27	NA	TRBJ1-5	NA	CASSPTVNNQPQHF	TGTGCCAGCAGTCCGACAGTAAACAATCAGCCCCAGCATTTT
TRBV6-6	TRBD2	TRBJ2-7	NA	CASSYSASGHYEQYF	TGTGCCAGCAGTTACTCTGCTAGCGGGCATTACGAGCAGTACTTC
TRBV6-5	TRBD2	TRBJ2-7	NA	CASSSLGGGSYEQYF	TGTGCCAGCAGTTCCCTTGGCGGGGGATCCTACGAGCAGTACTTC
TRBV21-1	NA	TRBJ2-7	NA	CASSDANEFYREFLHEQYF	TGTGCCAGCAGCGACGCGAATGAGTTTTACAGGGAGTTCTTGCACGAGCAGTACTTC
TRBV23-1	TRBD2	TRBJ2-4	NA	CASSWSSGRLAKNIQYF	TGCGCCAGCAGCTGGTCTAGCGGGAGGTTAGCCAAAAACATTCAGTACTTC
TRBV6-1	NA	TRBJ2-3	NA	CASSEGQGTDTQYF	TGTGCCAGCAGTGAAGGACAGGGCACAGATACGCAGTATTTT
TRBV20-1	NA	TRBJ2-1	NA	CSASGALSDEQFF	TGCAGTGCTAGTGGCGCTCTAAGCGATGAGCAGTTCTTC
TRBV30	TRBD1	TRBJ1-2	NA	CAWELGQENGYTF	TGTGCCTGGGAATTGGGACAGGAAAATGGCTACACCTTC
TRBV5-1	TRBD2	TRBJ2-3	NA	CASSSGLASDTQYF	TGCGCCAGCAGCTCGGGACTAGCGTCAGATACGCAGTATTTT
TRBV27	TRBD1	TRBJ1-1	NA	CASSLDRGPTAFF	TGTGCCAGCAGTTTGGACAGGGGGCCCACGGCTTTCTTT
TRBV5-4	TRBD1	TRBJ2-1	NA	CASSPGTGGEQFF	TGTGCCAGCAGCCCCGGGACAGGGGGCGAGCAGTTCTTC
TRBV2	TRBD2	TRBJ2-7	NA	CASSDRTSGYEQYF	TGTGCCAGCAGTGACCGGACTAGCGGTTACGAGCAGTACTTC
TRBV2	NA	TRBJ1-2	once	CASSYGLGQNYGYTF	TGTGCCAGCAGCTATGGGCTTGGACAGAACTATGGCTACACCTTC
TRBV5-1	TRBD2	TRBJ2-7	NA	CASSSVAGGSYEQYF	TGCGCCAGCAGTTCCGTAGCGGGAGGGTCCTACGAGCAGTACTTC
TRBV5-6	TRBD2	TRBJ2-1	NA	CASSRTSGRWGDEQFF	TGTGCCAGCAGCCGGACTAGCGGGAGGTGGGGGGATGAGCAGTTCTTC
TRBV19	NA	TRBJ2-6	NA	CASLQSSGANVLTF	TGTGCCAGCCTACAGAGCTCTGGGGCCAACGTCCTGACTTTC
TRBV27	NA	TRBJ2-7	NA	CASSFGPTTARYEQYF	TGTGCCAGCAGTTTTGGTCCCACCACAGCACGCTACGAGCAGTACTTC
TRBV29-1	NA	TRBJ2-2	NA	CSVRDIRPSGELFF	TGCAGCGTTAGGGACATACGGCCTAGCGGGGAGCTGTTTTTT
TRBV6-2/TRBV6-3	TRBD1	TRBJ2-7	NA	CASSYRDSLQYEQYF	TGTGCCAGCAGTTACAGGGACAGCCTCCAATACGAGCAGTACTTC
TRBV5-1	NA	TRBJ2-7	once	CASSLTPASHSYEQYF	TGCGCCAGCAGCTTGACCCCTGCGAGCCACAGCTACGAGCAGTACTTC
TRBV15	NA	TRBJ1-5	NA	CATSEDRFNQPQHF	TGTGCCACCAGCGAGGACAGATTCAATCAGCCCCAGCATTTT
TRBV15	NA	TRBJ2-2	once	CATSRDRGWTNFGELFF	TGTGCCACCAGCAGAGATCGAGGGTGGACCAACTTCGGGGAGCTGTTTTTT